Sequencing of this T cell receptor beta chain was carried out in a study of shared clonotypes between healthy human individuals. About this clone itself: Antigen: not known. This sample includes further DNA sequences coding for the same CDR3.

V gave up 3 bases and J gave up 1 base, with 9 bases separating them. The CDR3 length is 14 residues. Germline CDR1 and CDR2: MNHEY and SMNVEV (reference sequence). Some 30,000 T cell genomes (about 0.2 ug DNA) went into each sorted-subset replicate. Measured with immunoSEQ multiplex PCR; TCRdb has only the in-frame clones, and not every one. The sample lists about 2.5 million clones, approximately 90% occurring once. General study results and limits: The generation probabilities recorded for non-shared clonotypes fell below those of clonotypes shared by all four donors. Naive CD4 clonotypes were shared across several donors at around 5%.

The V and J genes are TRBV27 and TRBJ1-1, with a possible D match to TRBD1 (5 bases). The source is a man younger than 35 in good health. Some clones in this sample may be carry-over from other donors' samples. Sequencing used naive CD4+ T cells from PBMCs. The subset was: CD45RA+ positively selected. CDR3 sequence (DNA): TGTGCCAGCAGTTTCGACAGAGCGAACACTGAAGCTTTCTTT. Translated, it gives CASSFDRANTEAFF.